These 16 T cell receptor beta chains came from one sample sequenced in a study of blood T cells in healthy people across ages. Alongside a J-beta primer mix, a sample-barcoded 5' primer served in a second PCR lasting roughly 6 to 11 cycles. TCRdb fed the 5' RACE reads into MiXCR, producing one record per CDR3 protein. The sample carries 2 million or so distinct CDR3 sequences, around half recorded once. What was sequenced was blood. Source of these receptors: a woman aged 40 to 49 in good health.

The V gene is TRBV27, the J gene TRBJ1-5; no reliable D call. Trimming left V 9 bases short and J 1 base short, with 10 bases between. The germline V gene encodes CDR1 MNHEY and CDR2 SMNVEV (reference sequence). This CDR3 spans 13 amino acids. The CDR3 region is CARIPGSNQPQHF. The CDR3 DNA reads TGTGCCAGAATCCCGGGAAGCAATCAGCCCCAGCATTTT.

This chain links TRBV9 with TRBJ1-5; no reliable D call. This CDR3 is built from 15 residues. Germline V gene lookup returns CDR1 SGDLS and CDR2 YYNGEE. V was clipped by 0 bases and J by 1 base, with 8 bases between them. As DNA, the CDR3 is TGTGCCAGCAGCGTAGGACTTGACAGCAATCAGCCCCAGCATTTT. It specifies CASSVGLDSNQPQHF.

This clonotype was observed a handful of times. The chain is built from TRBV28 and TRBJ2-7; TRBD1 matches at 8 bases. CDR3 size: 15 residues. Germline values: CDR1 MDHEN, CDR2 SYDVKM. The J segment lost 2 bases and the V segment lost 2 bases, leaving 5 bases of the junction unmatched. CDR3 sequence: CASSLTTTGAYEQYF. The CDR3 nucleotides are TGTGCCAGCAGTTTAACGACGACAGGGGCCTACGAGCAGTACTTC.

The gene calls are TRBV7-3 and TRBJ2-1; 8 bases agree with TRBD1. The germline gives CDR1 SGHTA, CDR2 FQGTGA. With 1 base clipped from V and 4 bases from J, the junction kept 9 bases outside the gene matches. The CDR3 has 17 residues. In DNA, the CDR3 is TGTGCCAGCAGCTTAAATAGCGGACAGGGCCCTTACAATGAGCAGTTCTTC. Its translation: CASSLNSGQGPYNEQFF.

The chain uses TRBV24-1 and TRBJ2-3; tentative D call: TRBD1 (5 bases). The length of the CDR3 is 15 residues. Germline lookup yields CDR1 KGHDR and CDR2 SFDVKD. The V end lost 3 bases, the J end lost 6 bases, and 15 bases lay between the germline ends. CDR3 DNA: TGTGCCACCAGTGATCCAGGGTCAGGAAAGGATACGCAGTATTTT. Encoded protein: CATSDPGSGKDTQYF.

The rearrangement links TRBV28 to TRBJ2-7; 10 bases fit TRBD1. The germline V gene encodes CDR1 MDHEN and CDR2 SYDVKM. The CDR3 covers 13 residues. The V segment lost 2 bases and the J segment 7 bases; nucleotides outside the gene matches: 2. The CDR3 coding sequence is TGTGCCAGCAGTTTAGTGGACAGGGGGGAGCAGTACTTC. This codes for CASSLVDRGEQYF.

The chain employs TRBV13 and TRBJ2-5, with D perhaps being TRBD1 or TRBD2 (7 bases each). Trimming removed 5 bases from V and 11 bases from J, with 24 bases in between. Germline V lookup: CDR1 PRHDT, CDR2 FYEKMQ (reference sequence). The CDR3 is 15 residues long. CDR3: CASSPRGGPRDEQYF. CDR3 in DNA: TGTGCCAGCAGCCCCAGGGGGGGCCCTCGGGATGAGCAGTACTTC.

The CDR3 sequence is CASSPLATGTSDNEQYF. The CDR3 DNA reads TGTGCCAGCTCACCCTTGGCCACCGGGACTAGTGACAATGAGCAGTACTTC. The chain is built from TRBV18 and TRBJ2-1; TRBD2 aligns across 8 bases. The J call may be in error: the DNA end matches TRBJ2-7 better. Per the germline V gene, CDR1 is KGHSH and CDR2 is LQKENI. This CDR3 has 17 amino acids.

This clonotype was detected a few times. This CDR3 reads CASSYNEGTSLFF. The CDR3 nucleotides read TGTGCCAGCAGTTACAATGAAGGGACTAGCTTGTTCTTC. V usage is TRBV6-5 and J usage is TRBJ2-1; 9 nucleotides line up with TRBD2. The CDR3 loop spans 13 amino acids. V was clipped by 2 bases and J by 15 bases; unmatched bases: 8. Germline-derived CDR1 and CDR2 are MNHEY and SVGAGI.

J is TRBJ2-5 and V is TRBV15, with D possibly being TRBD2 (7 bases). The CDR3 runs to 15 residues. Trimming shortened V by 3 bases and J by 4 bases, and 15 bases separated the two germline ends. Germline CDR1 reads LNHNV; CDR2 reads YYDKDF (reference sequence). CDR3 nucleotide sequence: TGTGCCACCAGCAGGATCTGGGGGGGCGGAGAGACCCAGTACTTC. It is translated as CATSRIWGGGETQYF.

The genes are TRBV6-1 and TRBJ2-7; TRBD1 agrees at 7 bases. CDR3 length: 15 amino acids. Per germline, CDR1 MNHNS and CDR2 SASEGT. V lost 8 bases and J lost 0; bases outside the gene matches: 10. In DNA, the CDR3 is TGTGCCAGCTCCGACGGGGCAGGGGGCTCCTACGAGCAGTACTTC. It yields the protein CASSDGAGGSYEQYF.

This clonotype has only a few counts. The V call is TRBV6-5, the J call TRBJ2-7; tentatively, D is TRBD2 (6 bases). Per germline, CDR1 MNHEY and CDR2 SVGAGI. The ends were cut back, 6 bases at V and 5 bases at J, with 11 bases in the middle. The CDR3 has 12 residues. The CDR3 DNA sequence: TGTGCCAGCAGGCGGGATACCCACGAGCAGTACTTC. Amino acids: CASRRDTHEQYF.

A few counts support this clonotype. This chain joins TRBV4-2 and TRBJ2-7; either TRBD1 or TRBD2 may fit D (5 bases each). The CDR3 spans 15 residues. The ends were cut back, 3 bases at V and 0 bases at J, with 12 bases in the middle. Germline V gives CDR1 LGHNA, CDR2 YNFKEQ. CDR3 loop: CASSQGTETSYEQYF. CDR3 in DNA: TGTGCCAGCAGCCAGGGGACGGAGACCTCCTACGAGCAGTACTTC.

J is TRBJ2-3 and V is TRBV4-2; TRBD2 agrees at 7 bases. Germline V gene sequence: CDR1 LGHNA, CDR2 YNFKEQ. This CDR3 is 16 amino acids long. Trimming took 0 bases from V and 2 from J; bases not matched to a gene: 5. Written as DNA, the CDR3 is TGTGCCAGCAGCCAAGATAAAGGGACTATCACAGATACGCAGTATTTT. This sequence encodes CASSQDKGTITDTQYF.

The chain uses TRBV3-1 and TRBJ1-4, with 7 positions matching TRBD1. Unmatched junction bases numbered 9, after V lost 4 bases and J lost 10 bases. The CDR3 runs 14 residues. Germline V gene sequence: CDR1 LGHDT, CDR2 YNNKEL (reference sequence). CDR3 residues: CASSPDRAARKLFF. The DNA of the CDR3 is TGTGCCAGCAGCCCCGACAGGGCCGCCCGAAAACTGTTTTTT.

The chain joins TRBV28 to TRBJ2-3; D gene ambiguous. V shed 6 bases and J shed 8 bases, with 15 bases lying between them. Germline CDR1 MDHEN, CDR2 SYDVKM. CDR3 length equals 13 residues. Here the CDR3 DNA reads TGTGCCAGCAGCCTCCTACAGCCCATTACGCAGTATTTT. Encoded protein: CASSLLQPITQYF.